This T cell receptor (beta chain) comes out of a study of T cell responses to AZD1222 COVID-19 vaccine. Findings and limits, study-wide: The study found vaccine-associated CD4 TCRs spanning spike, dominant at 160-218 and 743-854. No repertoire was sampled before or during the peak T cell response, only after it. The donors showed a predominance of white British ancestry and of females, with possible underestimation of clonal diversity.

With respect to this clone: The antigen is not known.

Samples with a second dose at about 4 or about 12 weeks were pooled together. The V and J ends lost 1 base and 8 bases, in that order; junction bases with no gene match: 7. The length of the CDR3 is 15 residues. CDR1 SGHRS and CDR2 YFSETQ come from the germline V gene. The protocol was immunoSEQ multiplex PCR, while the TCRdb copy is restricted to in-frame clones and leaves out a portion. This sample has under 50,000 clones; 85% to 90% occur once, and the top ten carry 1.1%. The sequence derives from an adult who received the AZD1222 COVID-19 vaccine. V and J are TRBV5-1 and TRBJ2-1; 9 bases fit TRBD2. Sample: peripheral blood, taken 28 days after the second AZD1222 dose. CDR3 residues: CASSLSLAGLDEQFF. The CDR3 DNA is TGCGCCAGCAGCTTGAGTCTAGCGGGATTGGATGAGCAGTTCTTC.